One sample yielded the 16 T cell receptor beta chains listed below, sequenced in a study of cytomegalovirus exposure and HLA in healthy donors. Both 60 Vbeta primers and 13 Jbeta primers went into the PCR. Clones were sequenced by immunoSEQ multiplex PCR, and TCRdb holds only the in-frame ones, with some missing. Of roughly 160,000 clones in the sample, about 77% are singletons; the top ten hold around 1.3%. Material: PBMCs. These TCRs come from a woman aged 50 to 60 in good health and CMV-seronegative.

V usage is TRBV9 and J usage is TRBJ2-1, with D unclear. The germline V and J ends were trimmed by 4 bases and 7 bases, with 6 bases remaining between them. The CDR3 length is 11 residues. Germline CDR1 reads SGDLS; CDR2 reads YYNGEE. In DNA form, the CDR3 reads TGTGCCAGCAGCCTTCAGAATGAGCAGTTCTTC. Protein: CASSLQNEQFF.

This chain links TRBV10-1 with TRBJ1-5; the D is unclear. The V gene's germline CDR1 is WNHNN and CDR2 SYGVQD (reference sequence). The CDR3 totals 16 residues. V lost 6 bases and J lost 3, with 18 bases in between. CDR3 protein: CASRKPSGGNNQPQHF. The CDR3 nucleotides read TGCGCCAGCAGAAAGCCTTCCGGAGGGAACAATCAGCCCCAGCATTTT.

The rearrangement uses TRBV4-3 and TRBJ2-5, with a possible D match to TRBD1 (6 bases). Germline values: CDR1 LGHNA, CDR2 YSLEER. V was pared by 4 bases and J by 3 bases, with 9 bases between. The CDR3 contains 13 residues. CDR3: CASSRNREETQYF. CDR3 DNA: TGCGCCAGCAGCCGGAACAGGGAAGAGACCCAGTACTTC.

The rearrangement uses TRBV4-2 and TRBJ2-1; 8 nucleotides match TRBD2. The CDR3 contains 15 residues. The germline CDR1 and CDR2 sequences are LGHNA and YNFKEQ. The V gene end was trimmed by 4 bases and the J gene end by 9 bases; junction bases not matched to a gene: 11. The CDR3 region has the DNA TGTGCCAGCAGCCTGGCACTAGCGGAAGGGGGTGAGCAGTTCTTC. Amino acids: CASSLALAEGGEQFF.

The rearrangement links TRBV5-1 to TRBJ1-1, with D hard to call. With 4 bases removed from V and 1 base from J, the gap between germline ends came to 14 bases. This CDR3 has 15 amino acids. The germline CDR1 and CDR2 sequences are SGHRS and YFSETQ. This chain's CDR3 is CASSPRFGENTEAFF. The CDR3 DNA reads as TGCGCCAGCAGCCCCCGATTCGGTGAGAACACTGAAGCTTTCTTT.

The rearrangement uses TRBV10-3 and TRBJ1-2; D uncertain. Germline-derived CDR1 and CDR2 are ENHRY and SYGVKD. This CDR3 spans 14 amino acids. With 11 bases removed from V and 7 bases from J, the gap between germline ends came to 23 bases. Here the CDR3 DNA reads TGTGCCCTGAAACCGGGTCCAAGGTCCTCTGGCTACACCTTC. This sequence encodes CALKPGPRSSGYTF.

The chain couples TRBV5-1 to TRBJ2-5; TRBD2 agrees at 7 bases. The germline CDR1 and CDR2 sequences are SGHRS and YFSETQ. With V trimmed by 0 bases and J by 4 bases, 6 bases remained unmatched. The CDR3 is 15 amino acids. The CDR3 DNA reads TGCGCCAGCAGCTTGGCCTCGAGCGGGATAGAGACCCAGTACTTC. It translates to CASSLASSGIETQYF.

In this sample, this clone turned up once. This rearrangement joins TRBV7-9 to TRBJ1-3, with a tentative D call TRBD1 (5 bases). The CDR3 is 13 amino acids. Trimming took off 7 bases at V and 0 bases at J, with 7 bases between the two ends. CDR1 is SEHNR and CDR2 is FQNEAQ in the germline V gene (reference sequence). The DNA of the CDR3 is TGTGCCAGCATACAGGTCTCTGGAAACACCATATATTTT. Translated, it gives CASIQVSGNTIYF. The full variable domain, rest sourced from reference TRBV7-9 and TRBJ1-3, is DTGVSQNPRHKITKRGQNVTFRCDPISEHNRLYWYRQTLGQGPEFLTYFQNEAQLEKSRLLSDRFSAERPKGSFSTLEIQRTEQGDSAMYLCASIQVSGNTIYFGEGSWLTVV.

This clone was counted a few times. The J gene is TRBJ1-1, the V gene TRBV28; no clear D gene. CDR1 is MDHEN and CDR2 is SYDVKM in the germline V gene. The CDR3 length is 13 residues. With 8 bases removed from V and 1 base from J, the gap between germline ends came to 11 bases. Written as DNA, the CDR3 is TGTGCCAGCCTATCTACCGGGAACACTGAAGCTTTCTTT. This sequence encodes CASLSTGNTEAFF.

The V and J genes are TRBV23-1 and TRBJ1-6; unclear D gene. TRBV23-1 is filed as an ORF, its function uncertain. The CDR3 runs to 18 residues. The ends were cut back, 2 bases at V and 4 bases at J, with 18 bases in the middle. The CDR3 here is CASSQIALGVEYNSPLHF. The CDR3, as DNA: TGCGCCAGCAGTCAAATAGCCCTCGGGGTTGAGTATAATTCACCCCTCCACTTT.

Points on this clone: At one boundary the junction diverges from the germline segment, which might be a read error. The sample carries other DNA sequences with the same CDR3. The V gene is TRBV7-8, the J gene TRBJ2-7; D gene unclear. Germline V CDR1 and CDR2: SGHVS, FQNEAQ. This CDR3 has 15 residues. CDR3 loop: CASSLVPGEPYEQYF. For the CDR3, the DNA is TGTGCCAGCAGCTTAGTCCCCGGAGAGCCCTACGAGCAATACTTC.

The rearrangement joins TRBV6-5 to TRBJ2-3, with 7 bases lining up with TRBD1. This CDR3 is built from 16 residues. Trimming took 4 bases from V and 5 from J; bases not matched to a gene: 12. CDR1 MNHEY and CDR2 SVGAGI come from the germline V gene. CDR3 loop: CASSLRQGAGVDTQYF. The CDR3 DNA is TGTGCCAGCAGTTTGAGACAGGGCGCCGGAGTAGATACGCAGTATTTT.

The rearrangement joins TRBV7-8 to TRBJ2-7; D is unclear. This CDR3 comprises 16 residues. Per germline, CDR1 SGHVS and CDR2 FQNEAQ. Trimming stripped 5 bases from V and 0 bases from J, with 17 bases between. DNA of the CDR3: TGTGCCAGCAGCCTACTACCGGCAGCGACCTCCTACGAGCAGTACTTC. Protein: CASSLLPAATSYEQYF.

This clone was picked up one time. This rearrangement joins TRBV11-1 to TRBJ2-7, with 8 bases matching TRBD2. CDR3 length equals 17 residues. Trimming took 6 bases from V and 4 from J; bases not matched to a gene: 17. CDR1 and CDR2 from the germline V gene are SGHAT and FQDESV (reference sequence). DNA of the CDR3: TGTGCCAGCAGACCATGGAGCGGGAGCTTCCGGGAGTACGAGCAGTACTTC. Its translation is CASRPWSGSFREYEQYF.

J is TRBJ2-4 and V is TRBV9; a weak D match, TRBD2 (5 bases). V was trimmed by 4 bases and J by 0 bases, leaving 11 bases between them. Germline CDR1 SGDLS, CDR2 YYNGEE. CDR3 length: 15 residues. CDR3 protein: CASSPTRGAKNIQYF. The CDR3 bases are TGTGCCAGCAGCCCCACCCGGGGAGCCAAAAACATTCAGTACTTC.

This chain uses TRBV5-1 with TRBJ2-5, with 11 bases that match TRBD2. This CDR3 spans 16 amino acids. V trimming: 4 bases; J trimming: 2 bases; junction bases outside the gene matches: 7. Germline-derived CDR1 and CDR2 are SGHRS and YFSETQ. In DNA, the CDR3 is TGCGCCAGCAGCCTTTTCCTAGCGGGGGGTCAAGAGACCCAGTACTTC. It is translated as CASSLFLAGGQETQYF.